The clone carrying this TCR beta chain was observed a few times. The antigen remains unidentified. This record comes from a study of early T cells in non-severe SARS-CoV-2 infection. Study summary: Bulk RNA taken from unsorted whole blood was sequenced, leaving chains unpaired. Study results and limitations: VDJdb-based matching was biased toward anti-spike CD8 responses and missed private and CD4 specificities.

The ends were cut back, 5 bases at V and 4 bases at J, with 11 bases in the middle. The CDR3 is 13 amino acids. Germline assignment: CDR1 SGHTA and CDR2 FQGNSA. Individually, cDNA molecules had unique molecular identifiers attached to them. TCRdb used MiXCR to reprocess the 5' RACE reads, holding one entry per CDR3 protein. The profile shows tens of thousands of distinct CDR3 sequences, around 9.3% of them singletons. The receptor comes from an adult who was a healthcare worker with PCR-confirmed SARS-CoV-2 infection or an uninfected control (not recorded which). The rearrangement uses TRBV7-2 and TRBJ1-1; D is perhaps TRBD1 (5 bases). The sample consisted of whole blood, taken at baseline. DNA of the CDR3: TGTGCCAGCAGCGCACCAGGGCCCACTGAAGCTTTCTTT. Protein sequence: CASSAPGPTEAFF.